The 24 T cell receptor beta chains given below trace back to one sample, sequenced in a study of cytomegalovirus exposure and HLA in healthy donors. PCR involved 60 Vbeta and 13 Jbeta primers. Measured with immunoSEQ multiplex PCR; TCRdb has only the in-frame clones, and not every one. The top ten clones hold 15% to 20% of a sample with about 100,000 clones, approximately 76% of them seen once. The sample consisted of PBMCs. Every receptor here comes from a woman between 55 and 75 years old in good health and CMV-seropositive.

V gene TRBV11-3 combines with J gene TRBJ2-1, with 10 bases matching TRBD2. The CDR3 runs to 20 residues. The germline gives CDR1 SGHNT, CDR2 YENEEA. Trimming cost V 5 bases and J 5 bases; bases outside gene matches: 21. CDR3 in amino acids: CASSPRDPGLAPPFHNEQFF. Here the CDR3 DNA reads TGTGCCAGCAGCCCCAGGGATCCGGGACTAGCGCCTCCTTTCCACAATGAGCAGTTCTTC.

This clone was seen ten or more times. CDR3: CASSGTSGGNEQFF. CDR3 sequence (DNA): TGTGCCAGCAGTGGGACTAGCGGGGGGAATGAGCAGTTCTTC. This chain links TRBV6-1 with TRBJ2-1; 14 bases map to TRBD2. Germline loops: CDR1 MNHNS, CDR2 SASEGT. With V trimmed by 4 bases and J by 7 bases, 0 bases remained unmatched. The CDR3 is 14 amino acids.

V gene TRBV9 combines with J gene TRBJ1-5; 8 bases match TRBD1. The trim removed 0 bases at V and 5 bases at J, leaving 4 bases unmatched. The CDR3 runs 15 residues. CDR1 and CDR2 from the germline V gene are SGDLS and YYNGEE. The CDR3 nucleotides are TGTGCCAGCAGCGTAGGGCAGGGGGCGCATCAGCCCCAGCATTTT. It translates to CASSVGQGAHQPQHF.

The CDR3 reads CASSWLPGLAGGSETQYF. The CDR3 coding sequence is TGTGCCAGCAGCTGGCTTCCCGGACTAGCGGGAGGGTCAGAGACCCAGTACTTC. The chain employs TRBV7-9 and TRBJ2-5, with 15 bases aligning to TRBD2. The CDR3 totals 18 residues. Germline CDR1 reads SEHNR; CDR2 reads FQNEAQ (reference sequence). The J segment lost 4 bases and the V segment lost 4 bases, leaving 10 bases of the junction unmatched.

This clone was seen a few times. This chain uses TRBV10-3 with TRBJ2-7; 7 bases fit TRBD2. J gave up 3 bases and V 4 bases, and 0 bases lay outside the gene matches. CDR3 length equals 12 residues. Germline CDR1 is ENHRY and CDR2 is SYGVKD. The CDR3 region has the DNA TGTGCCATCAGTGCTAGCGGCTACGAGCAGTACTTC. Encoded protein: CAISASGYEQYF.

The V and J genes are TRBV7-8 and TRBJ1-2, with 8 bases matching TRBD1. The V and J ends lost 5 bases and 7 bases, in that order; junction bases with no gene match: 12. Germline V lookup: CDR1 SGHVS, CDR2 FQNEAQ. The CDR3 totals 15 residues. CDR3 amino acids: CASSPIRQGWRGYTF. DNA of the CDR3: TGTGCCAGCAGCCCGATCCGACAGGGGTGGCGTGGCTACACCTTC.

The chain links TRBV5-1 to TRBJ2-2; D not resolved. The germline CDR1 and CDR2 sequences are SGHRS and YFSETQ. The CDR3 sequence is 13 residues long. V lost 0 bases and J lost 11, with 11 bases in between. CDR3 DNA sequence: TGCGCCAGCAGCTTGGACGGGTTGGCAGAGCTGTTTTTT. Protein product: CASSLDGLAELFF.

The V call is TRBV4-1, the J call TRBJ2-3; D perhaps matches TRBD1 (7 bases). Trimming left V 5 bases short and J 6 bases short, with 18 bases between. Germline assignment: CDR1 MGHRA and CDR2 YSYEKL. There are 15 residues in the CDR3. The CDR3: CASSLPGGGADTQYF. In nucleotides, the CDR3 is TGCGCCAGCAGCTTACCTGGAGGGGGCGCGGATACGCAGTATTTT.

V gene TRBV7-9 combines with J gene TRBJ1-4; weak D call: TRBD1 (5 bases). Deletions cut 5 bases from V and 8 bases from J, with 18 bases between. This CDR3 has 15 residues. Germline values: CDR1 SEHNR, CDR2 FQNEAQ (reference sequence). The CDR3, as DNA: TGTGCCAGCAGCCCTCCGGGACTACTGGGGGAAAAACTGTTTTTT. This gives the protein CASSPPGLLGEKLFF.

The rearrangement joins TRBV18 to TRBJ1-5; 8 bases agree with TRBD1. The V gene's germline CDR1 is KGHSH and CDR2 LQKENI. The CDR3 consists of 15 residues. The ends lost 4 bases at V and 6 bases at J; junction bases unmatched: 8. The CDR3 nucleotides read TGTGCCAGCTCACTGCCAGGGGGCCGGGGTCAGCCCCAGCATTTT. Its translation is CASSLPGGRGQPQHF.

The rearrangement links TRBV6-1 to TRBJ2-1; 8 nucleotides line up with TRBD1. Per the germline V gene, CDR1 is MNHNS and CDR2 is SASEGT. J lost 5 bases, V lost 7 bases, and 7 bases had no gene match. CDR3 length equals 14 residues. CDR3 coding DNA: TGTGCCAGCATGCCGGGACAGGCACACAATGAGCAGTTCTTC. It is translated as CASMPGQAHNEQFF.

The CDR3 sequence: CASTSGGRSTEAFF. The CDR3 nucleotides read TGTGCCAGTACCTCGGGGGGAAGGAGCACTGAAGCTTTCTTT. The rearrangement links TRBV28 to TRBJ1-1; TRBD1 might be the D (5 bases). CDR1 is MDHEN and CDR2 is SYDVKM in the germline V gene. Trimming took off 9 bases at V and 4 bases at J, with 18 bases between the two ends. This CDR3 is built from 14 residues.

The chain's CDR3 is CASSLDRGSYNEQFF. Here the CDR3 DNA reads TGTGCCAGCAGCTTAGACAGGGGATCATACAATGAGCAGTTCTTC. The chain links TRBV7-6 to TRBJ2-1, with TRBD1 matching over 7 bases. The CDR3 sequence is 15 residues long. Germline CDR1 reads SGHVS; CDR2 reads FNYEAQ. The ends lost 1 base at V and 4 bases at J; junction bases unmatched: 4.

The CDR3 loop is CASSVTGDSGNTIYF. The CDR3 DNA reads TGTGCCAGCAGTGTTACGGGGGACTCTGGAAACACCATATATTTT. V gene TRBV2 combines with J gene TRBJ1-3, with D maybe TRBD1 (5 bases). The germline V gene encodes CDR1 SNHLY and CDR2 FYNNEI. The V gene lost 4 bases and the J gene lost 0 bases, with 10 bases spanning the gap. The CDR3 covers 15 residues.

Here the CDR3 DNA reads TGTGCCAGCAGTTACTCCAGGGCGGGGAATGAAAAACTGTTTTTT. As protein: CASSYSRAGNEKLFF. This sequence joins TRBV6-5 and TRBJ1-4, with a weak D call TRBD1 (5 bases). The ends were cut back, 0 bases at V and 5 bases at J, with 10 bases in the middle. The CDR3 is 15 amino acids. The germline gives CDR1 MNHEY, CDR2 SVGAGI.

In DNA, the CDR3 is TGCGCCAGCAGTGAGTCGACAGGGCCGACCTATGGCTACACCTTC. This encodes CASSESTGPTYGYTF. The chain is built from TRBV10-2 and TRBJ1-2, with TRBD1 matching over 7 bases. The junction had 5 bases not matched to a gene; V was cut back by 0 bases and J by 4 bases. Germline V gives CDR1 WSHSY, CDR2 SAAADI. This CDR3 contains 15 residues.

This clone appeared once. The chain links TRBV14 to TRBJ2-1; D gene uncertain. Trimming removed 4 bases from V and 9 bases from J, with 10 bases in between. Germline V gene sequence: CDR1 SGHDN, CDR2 FVKESK. The length of the CDR3 is 12 residues. Here the CDR3 DNA reads TGTGCCAGCAGCCTCGTTATCGGTGAGCAGTTCTTC. Residues: CASSLVIGEQFF. Together with reference TRBV14 and TRBJ2-1, the CDR3 gives the full variable domain: EAGVTQFPSHSVIEKGQTVTLRCDPISGHDNLYWYRRVMGKEIKFLLHFVKESKQDESGMPNNRFLAERTGGTYSTLKVQPAELEDSGVYFCASSLVIGEQFFGPGTRLTVL.

The rearrangement links TRBV23-1 to TRBJ2-7; possibly TRBD2 for D (6 bases). TRBV23-1 is an ORF, and what it does is uncertain. The V end lost 4 bases, the J end lost 6 bases, and 28 bases lay between the germline ends. The CDR3 consists of 18 residues. The DNA of the CDR3 is TGCGCCAGCAGTCCCTCTCCCCTTGGCGGGGTAATCCGCGGCGAGCAGTACTTC. Its translation is CASSPSPLGGVIRGEQYF.

The table lists this clone with a few counts. The V and J genes are TRBV6-5 and TRBJ2-7, with 9 bases fitting TRBD2. The junction had 6 bases not matched to a gene; V was cut back by 6 bases and J by 3 bases. This CDR3 has 14 amino acids. Germline V gene lookup returns CDR1 MNHEY and CDR2 SVGAGI. The CDR3 DNA reads as TGTGCCAGCAGGCTGACTAGCGGAAACTACGAGCAGTACTTC. Encoded protein: CASRLTSGNYEQYF.

CDR3 in amino acids: CASTGAGQPQHF. The CDR3 nucleotides read TGTGCCAGCACTGGGGCAGGACAGCCCCAGCATTTT. This chain links TRBV6-6 with TRBJ1-5; possible D gene TRBD1, 5 bases. CDR1 and CDR2 (germline): MNHNY, SVGAGI (reference sequence). V lost 7 bases to trimming and J lost 7 bases, with 11 bases between them. The CDR3 spans 12 residues.

V usage is TRBV9 and J usage is TRBJ1-1, with D perhaps matching TRBD1 (5 bases). The ends were cut back, 0 bases at V and 1 base at J, with 16 bases in the middle. CDR3 size: 17 residues. Germline V gives CDR1 SGDLS, CDR2 YYNGEE. In nucleotides, the CDR3 is TGTGCCAGCAGCGTAGCCGGGGGGGAGAGGGGGAACACTGAAGCTTTCTTT. The encoded protein is CASSVAGGERGNTEAFF.

CDR3 amino acids: CASSYNPLGSGGANVLTF. In DNA, the CDR3 is TGTGCCAGCAGCTATAACCCTCTGGGGTCAGGGGGGGCCAACGTCCTGACTTTC. The V gene is TRBV7-3, the J gene TRBJ2-6; D might be TRBD1 (5 bases). The CDR3 is made up of 18 amino acids. Trimming left V 4 bases short and J 4 bases short, with 20 bases between. Germline assignment: CDR1 SGHTA and CDR2 FQGTGA.

The rearrangement links TRBV27 to TRBJ2-5; D may be TRBD1 (6 bases). This CDR3 comprises 15 residues. Per the germline V gene, CDR1 is MNHEY and CDR2 is SMNVEV (reference sequence). Trimming shortened V by 5 bases and J by 7 bases, and 20 bases separated the two germline ends. CDR3 region: CASSPTLTGTMTQYF. CDR3 bases: TGTGCCAGCAGTCCGACCCTGACAGGAACTATGACCCAGTACTTC.

The chain links TRBV6-5 to TRBJ1-2; TRBD1 matches 8 bases. CDR1 is MNHEY, CDR2 SVGAGI, per germline. V lost 7 bases, J lost 5 bases, and 3 bases stayed unmatched. The CDR3 spans 12 residues. The CDR3: CASTTGGYGYTF. The CDR3 nucleotides read TGTGCCAGCACCACAGGGGGATATGGCTACACCTTC.